Here is one TCR beta chain with its context. Data came from immunoSEQ multiplex PCR; TCRdb stores just in-frame clones and leaves some out. The sample yields 250,000 to 400,000 clones, approximately 88% seen once. The data were taken from a study of blood T cell repertoires in COVID-19. Germline-derived CDR1 and CDR2 are MGHDK and SYGVNS. The CDR3 length is 15 residues. The germline V and J ends were trimmed by 3 bases and 2 bases, with 14 bases remaining between them. This TCR was sampled from a woman aged 25 to 39 with COVID-19, enrolled during active disease. The chain carries TRBV25-1 and TRBJ2-7; tentatively, D is TRBD1 (5 bases). Sequencing was performed on peripheral blood. The CDR3 DNA is TGTGCCAGCAGTGATCCGCAGGGTACAACCTACGAGCAGTACTTC. Translated: CASSDPQGTTYEQYF.